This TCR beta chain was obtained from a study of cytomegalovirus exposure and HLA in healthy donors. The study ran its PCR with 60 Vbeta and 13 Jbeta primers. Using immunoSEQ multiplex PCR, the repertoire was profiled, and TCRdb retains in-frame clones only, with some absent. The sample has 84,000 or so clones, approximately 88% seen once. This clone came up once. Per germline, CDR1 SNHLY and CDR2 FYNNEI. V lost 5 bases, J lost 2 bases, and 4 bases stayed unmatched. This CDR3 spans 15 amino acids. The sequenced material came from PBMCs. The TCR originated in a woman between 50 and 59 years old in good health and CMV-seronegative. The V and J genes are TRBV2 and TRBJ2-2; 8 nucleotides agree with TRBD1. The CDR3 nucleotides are TGTGCCAGCAGTCCGGACAGGGTTAACACCGGGGAGCTGTTTTTT. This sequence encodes CASSPDRVNTGELFF.